The present T cell receptor beta chain was sequenced within a study of T cells after yellow fever vaccination. About the research overall: Fractions containing few cells were prepared with SMART-Seq v4 Ultra Low Input. Whole-study findings and limits: Abundant bulk-derived clonotypes could contaminate FACS-sorted repertoires. Clones from primary vaccination mostly reappeared after the booster (about 97% CD4, about 85% CD8).

This clonotype was counted only a few times. Its target is not known. 5'RACE template switching added a universal primer site and UMIs to TCR cDNA. TCRdb re-derived calls from the 5' RACE reads in MiXCR, one entry per CDR3 protein. This table holds fewer than 500,000 distinct CDR3 sequences, approximately 19% found once. This CDR3 is built from 13 residues. Deletions cut 7 bases from V and 8 bases from J, with 12 bases between. Germline CDR1 is SNHLY and CDR2 is FYNNEI. The sequence came from a man aged 18 to 30 who received the YFV17D yellow fever vaccine. The J gene is TRBJ1-6, the V gene TRBV2; no clear D gene. The sample in question was PBMCs, obtained before the yellow fever booster vaccination. The DNA for the CDR3 is TGTGCCAGCACCACGACCTGGGATTCACCCCTCCACTTT. Amino acids: CASTTTWDSPLHF.